These 4 T cell receptor beta chains were all obtained from the same sample, sequenced in a study of T-cell reconstitution after alpha-beta-depleted transplantation in children. Preparing the TCRbeta library involved the use of unique molecular identifiers. In TCRdb, the PCR reads were re-called with MiXCR into one record per CDR3 protein. The sample holds hundreds of thousands of distinct CDR3 sequences, about a sixth seen once. Sequenced material: PBMCs, mostly from graft donor cells, taken 360 days after TCRalphabeta/CD19-depleted stem cell transplant. All receptors derive from a male patient aged 2-9 years who had a stem cell transplant for acute lymphoblastic leukemia, so the T cells may come from the graft donor.

The chain recombines TRBV29-1 with TRBJ2-3; D perhaps matches TRBD1 (5 bases). The CDR3 is made up of 13 amino acids. From germline, CDR1 is SQVTM and CDR2 ANQGSEA. Trimming stripped 4 bases from V and 4 bases from J, with 12 bases between. The chain's CDR3 is CSVGNFRADTQYF. The CDR3 DNA sequence: TGCAGCGTTGGGAATTTCAGGGCAGATACGCAGTATTTT.

This clonotype was observed a handful of times. The gene calls are TRBV28 and TRBJ1-6, with D tentatively TRBD1 (5 bases). The V gene's germline CDR1 is MDHEN and CDR2 SYDVKM. This CDR3 comprises 19 residues. V lost 3 bases to trimming and J lost 0 bases, with 18 bases between them. The CDR3 protein is CASSLELTGLSSYNSPLHF. The CDR3 DNA follows: TGTGCCAGCAGTTTGGAACTTACAGGCCTGAGCTCCTATAATTCACCCCTCCACTTT.

The chain uses TRBV7-2 and TRBJ1-5; a possible D gene is TRBD1 (5 bases). V lost 2 bases and J lost 1, with 9 bases in between. The CDR3 has 15 residues. CDR1 is SGHTA and CDR2 is FQGNSA in the germline V gene. The CDR3 nucleotides are TGTGCCAGCAGCTTATTCAGGGCAAGCAATCAGCCCCAGCATTTT. It is translated as CASSLFRASNQPQHF.

This clonotype was detected a few times. The chain joins TRBV11-2 to TRBJ2-3; tentative D call: TRBD2 (5 bases). Germline assignment: CDR1 SGHAT and CDR2 FQNNGV. V lost 1 base to trimming and J lost 0 bases, with 8 bases between them. The CDR3 extends over 15 amino acids. The CDR3 protein is CASSLGPGSTDTQYF. CDR3 bases: TGTGCCAGCAGCTTAGGTCCGGGGAGCACAGATACGCAGTATTTT. The complete variable domain, with remaining parts taken from reference TRBV11-2 and TRBJ2-3, reads EAGVAQSPRYKIIEKRQSVAFWCNPISGHATLYWYQQILGQGPKLLIQFQNNGVVDDSQLPKDRFSAERLKGVDSTLKIQPAKLEDSAVYLCASSLGPGSTDTQYFGPGTRLTVL.